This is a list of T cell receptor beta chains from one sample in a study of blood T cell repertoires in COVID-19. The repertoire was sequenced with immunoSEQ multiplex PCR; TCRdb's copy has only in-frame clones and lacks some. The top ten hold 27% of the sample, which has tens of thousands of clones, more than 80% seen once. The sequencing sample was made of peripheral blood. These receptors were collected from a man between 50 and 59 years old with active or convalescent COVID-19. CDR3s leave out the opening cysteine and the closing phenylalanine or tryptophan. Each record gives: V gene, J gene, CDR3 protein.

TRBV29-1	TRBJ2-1	SVEVLAETYNEQF
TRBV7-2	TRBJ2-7	ASRTGTVYEQY
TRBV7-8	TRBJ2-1	ASSLESSGRGSYNEQF
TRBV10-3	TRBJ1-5	AISETEQGWGQPQH
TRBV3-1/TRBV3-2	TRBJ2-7	ASSQGTASSYEQY
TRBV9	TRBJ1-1	ASSATGMRTEAF
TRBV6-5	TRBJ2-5	ASRAELGETQY
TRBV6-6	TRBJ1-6	ASRPPGDRVNSPLH
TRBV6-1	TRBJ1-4	ASSEGPGLDEKLF
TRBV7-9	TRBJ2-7	ASSLVGDEQY
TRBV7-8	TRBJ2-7	ASSLLQGARYEQY
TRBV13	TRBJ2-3	ASSLEAGTQY
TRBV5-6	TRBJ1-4	ASSPTPGGEDEKLF
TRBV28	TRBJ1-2	ASRSQGDYGYT
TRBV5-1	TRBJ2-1	ASSVDPLGGNEQF
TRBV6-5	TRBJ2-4	ASMDTVAKNIQY
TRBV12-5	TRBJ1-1	ASGLVQGAEAF
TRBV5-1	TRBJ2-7	ASSPLTSGRRYEQY
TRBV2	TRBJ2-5	ASTYQETQY
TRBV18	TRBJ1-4	ASSPGGAEKLF
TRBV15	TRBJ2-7	ATSRAGTGTSYEQY
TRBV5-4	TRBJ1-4	ASSLAVAGGEKLF
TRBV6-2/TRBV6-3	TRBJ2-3	ASSTSGSIDTQY
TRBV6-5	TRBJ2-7	ASKHTGVRDEQY
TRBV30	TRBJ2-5	AWRNILQAGASQETQY
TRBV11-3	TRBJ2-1	ASSLPGGHNEQF
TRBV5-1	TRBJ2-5	ASSLVAEETQY
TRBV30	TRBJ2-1	AWSVVSGGSNEQF
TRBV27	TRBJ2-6	ASSLGPGANVLT
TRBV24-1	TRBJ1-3	ATSDGSSGNTIY
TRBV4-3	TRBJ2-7	ASSQEGQAPYEQY
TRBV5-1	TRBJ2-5	ASSVQGDQETQY
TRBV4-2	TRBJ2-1	ASSPRGSAESSYNEQF
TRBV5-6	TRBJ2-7	ASSGGAVYEQY
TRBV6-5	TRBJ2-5	ASSYSSFQGETQY
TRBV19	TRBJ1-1	ASSSRNTEAF